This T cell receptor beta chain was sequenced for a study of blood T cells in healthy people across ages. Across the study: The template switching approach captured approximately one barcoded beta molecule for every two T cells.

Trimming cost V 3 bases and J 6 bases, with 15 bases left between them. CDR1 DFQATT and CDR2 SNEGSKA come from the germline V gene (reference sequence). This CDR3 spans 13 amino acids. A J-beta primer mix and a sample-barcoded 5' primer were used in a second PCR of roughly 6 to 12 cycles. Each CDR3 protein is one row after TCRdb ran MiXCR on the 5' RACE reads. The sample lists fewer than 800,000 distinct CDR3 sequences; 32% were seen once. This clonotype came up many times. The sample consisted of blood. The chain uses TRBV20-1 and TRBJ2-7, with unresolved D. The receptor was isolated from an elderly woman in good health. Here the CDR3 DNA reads TGCAGTGCTAGTCAGGTACAGCGTGGCGAGCAGTACTTC. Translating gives CSASQVQRGEQYF.